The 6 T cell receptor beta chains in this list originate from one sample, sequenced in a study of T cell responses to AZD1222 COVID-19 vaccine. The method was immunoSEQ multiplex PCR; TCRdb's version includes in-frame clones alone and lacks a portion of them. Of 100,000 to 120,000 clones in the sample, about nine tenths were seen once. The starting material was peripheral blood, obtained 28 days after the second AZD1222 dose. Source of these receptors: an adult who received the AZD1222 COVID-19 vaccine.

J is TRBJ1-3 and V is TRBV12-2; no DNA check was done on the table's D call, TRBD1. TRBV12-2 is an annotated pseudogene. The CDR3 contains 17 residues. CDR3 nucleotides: TGTGCAAGTCGCTACCCCTACAGGGGTCGGGTCGGAAACACCATATATTTT. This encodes CASRYPYRGRVGNTIYF.

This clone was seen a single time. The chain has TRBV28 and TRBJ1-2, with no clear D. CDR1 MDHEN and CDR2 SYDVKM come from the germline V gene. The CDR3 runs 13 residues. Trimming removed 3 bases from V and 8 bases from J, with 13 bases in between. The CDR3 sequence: CASSLSTGTGYTF. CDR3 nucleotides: TGTGCCAGCAGTTTGTCAACCGGCACAGGCTACACCTTC.

CDR3 nucleotide sequence: TGTGCCAGCAGAGGACAGGGGGCCGGGGAGCTGTTTTTT. Amino acids: CASRGQGAGELFF. The chain links TRBV7-2 to TRBJ2-2, with 10 positions matching TRBD1. The CDR3 is made up of 13 amino acids. With V trimmed by 6 bases and J by 6 bases, 1 base remained unmatched. In germline, CDR1 is SGHTA, CDR2 FQGNSA.

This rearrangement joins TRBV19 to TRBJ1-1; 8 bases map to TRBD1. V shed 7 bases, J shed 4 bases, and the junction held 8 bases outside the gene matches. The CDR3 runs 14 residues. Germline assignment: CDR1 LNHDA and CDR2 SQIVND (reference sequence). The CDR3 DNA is TGTGCCAGTACTAGCCAGGGGGCGAGCACTGAAGCTTTCTTT. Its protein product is CASTSQGASTEAFF. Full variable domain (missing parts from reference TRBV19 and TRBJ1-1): DGGITQSPKYLFRKEGQNVTLSCEQNLNHDAMYWYRQDPGQGLRLIYYSQIVNDFQKGDIAEGYSVSREKKESFPLTVTSAQKNPTAFYLCASTSQGASTEAFFGQGTRLTVV.

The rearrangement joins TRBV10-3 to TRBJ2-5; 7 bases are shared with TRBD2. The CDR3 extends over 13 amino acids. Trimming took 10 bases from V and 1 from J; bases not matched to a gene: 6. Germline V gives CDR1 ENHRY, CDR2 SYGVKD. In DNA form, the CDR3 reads TGTGCCACAGCAGCGGGACGCCAAGAGACCCAGTACTTC. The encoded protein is CATAAGRQETQYF.

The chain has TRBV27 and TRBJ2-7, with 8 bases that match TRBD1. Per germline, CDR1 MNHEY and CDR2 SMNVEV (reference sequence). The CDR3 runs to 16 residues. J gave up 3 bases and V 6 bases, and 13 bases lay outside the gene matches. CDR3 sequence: CASSPSAGQDFYEQYF. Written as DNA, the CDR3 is TGTGCCAGCAGCCCTTCCGCGGGACAGGACTTCTACGAGCAGTACTTC.